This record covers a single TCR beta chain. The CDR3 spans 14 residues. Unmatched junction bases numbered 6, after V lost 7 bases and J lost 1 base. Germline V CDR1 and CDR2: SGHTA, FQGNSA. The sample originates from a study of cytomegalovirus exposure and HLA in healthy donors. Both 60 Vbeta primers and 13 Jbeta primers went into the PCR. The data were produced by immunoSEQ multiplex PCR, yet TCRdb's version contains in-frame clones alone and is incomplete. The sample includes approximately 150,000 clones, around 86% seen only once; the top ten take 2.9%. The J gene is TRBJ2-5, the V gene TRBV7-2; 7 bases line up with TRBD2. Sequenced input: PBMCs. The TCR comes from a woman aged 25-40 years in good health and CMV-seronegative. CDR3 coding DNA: TGTGCCAGCATCACCACGGGGGGCCAAGAGACCCAGTACTTC. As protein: CASITTGGQETQYF.